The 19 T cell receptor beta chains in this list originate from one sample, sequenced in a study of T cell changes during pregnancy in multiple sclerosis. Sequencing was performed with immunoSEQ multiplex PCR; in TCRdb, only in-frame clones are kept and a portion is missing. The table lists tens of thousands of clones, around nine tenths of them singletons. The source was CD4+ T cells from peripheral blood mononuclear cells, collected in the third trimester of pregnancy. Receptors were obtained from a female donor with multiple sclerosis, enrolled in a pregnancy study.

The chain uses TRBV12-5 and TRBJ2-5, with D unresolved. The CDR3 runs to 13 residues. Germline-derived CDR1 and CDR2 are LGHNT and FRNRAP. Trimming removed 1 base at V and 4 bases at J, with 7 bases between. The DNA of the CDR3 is TGTGCTAGTGGTTTGGGGCCGTTAGAGACCCAGTACTTC. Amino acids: CASGLGPLETQYF.

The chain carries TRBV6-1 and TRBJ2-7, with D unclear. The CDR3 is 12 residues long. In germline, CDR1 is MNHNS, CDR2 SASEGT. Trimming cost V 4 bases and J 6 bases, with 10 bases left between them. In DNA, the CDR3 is TGTGCCAGCAGTGTTGGAGCTGGCGAGCAGTACTTC. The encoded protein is CASSVGAGEQYF.

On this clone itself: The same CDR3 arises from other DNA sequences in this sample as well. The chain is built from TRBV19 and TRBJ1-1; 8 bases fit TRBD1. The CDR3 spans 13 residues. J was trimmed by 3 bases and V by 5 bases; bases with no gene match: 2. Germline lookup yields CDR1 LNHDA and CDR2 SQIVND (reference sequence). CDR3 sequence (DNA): TGTGCCAGTAGTCCGGACAGGGACACTGAAGCTTTCTTT. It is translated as CASSPDRDTEAFF.

Written as DNA, the CDR3 is TGTGCCAGCTCTCCGGGGGGCCCGGGGCAGTATTTT. It encodes CASSPGGPGQYF. This chain uses TRBV27 with TRBJ2-3, with a tentative D call TRBD2 (7 bases). CDR1 is MNHEY and CDR2 is SMNVEV in the germline V gene (reference sequence). V lost 8 bases and J 11 bases, leaving 17 bases between the germline ends. The CDR3 is made up of 12 amino acids.

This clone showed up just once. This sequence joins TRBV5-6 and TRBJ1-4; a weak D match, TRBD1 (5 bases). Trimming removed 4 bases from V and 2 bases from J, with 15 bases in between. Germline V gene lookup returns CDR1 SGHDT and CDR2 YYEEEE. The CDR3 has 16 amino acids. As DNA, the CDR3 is TGTGCCAGCAGCCCTCGACAGAATAGGACTAATGAAAAACTGTTTTTT. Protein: CASSPRQNRTNEKLFF.

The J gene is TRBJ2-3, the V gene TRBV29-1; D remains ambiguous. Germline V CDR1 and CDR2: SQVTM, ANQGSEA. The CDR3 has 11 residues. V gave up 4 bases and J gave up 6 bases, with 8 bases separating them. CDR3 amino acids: CSVGAADTQYF. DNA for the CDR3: TGCAGCGTTGGCGCGGCGGATACGCAGTATTTT.

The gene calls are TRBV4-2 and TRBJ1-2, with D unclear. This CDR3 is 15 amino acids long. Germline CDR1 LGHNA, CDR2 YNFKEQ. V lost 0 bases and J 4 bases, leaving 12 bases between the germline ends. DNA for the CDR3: TGTGCCAGCAGCCAAGAAGGCCAGACTGCCTATGGCTACACCTTC. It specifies CASSQEGQTAYGYTF.

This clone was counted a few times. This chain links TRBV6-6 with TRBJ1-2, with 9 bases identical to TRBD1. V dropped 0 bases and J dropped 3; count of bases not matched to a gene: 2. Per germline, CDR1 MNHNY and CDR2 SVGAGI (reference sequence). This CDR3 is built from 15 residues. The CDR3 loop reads CASSYSRQGDYGYTF. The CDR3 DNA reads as TGTGCCAGCAGTTACTCAAGACAGGGGGACTATGGCTACACCTTC.

The CDR3 DNA reads TGTGCCAGCAGTCTAGCGGGGGAGAACAATGAGCAGTTCTTC. It codes for CASSLAGENNEQFF. This rearrangement joins TRBV7-2 to TRBJ2-1, with TRBD2 matching over 10 bases. V gave up 6 bases and J gave up 5 bases; unmatched junction bases: 4. This CDR3 is 14 amino acids long. The germline V gene encodes CDR1 SGHTA and CDR2 FQGNSA.

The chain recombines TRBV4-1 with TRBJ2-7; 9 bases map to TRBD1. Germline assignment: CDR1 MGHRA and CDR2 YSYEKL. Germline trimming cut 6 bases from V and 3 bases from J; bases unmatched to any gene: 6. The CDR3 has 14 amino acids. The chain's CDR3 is CASRAPGQGYEQYF. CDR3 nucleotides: TGCGCCAGCAGGGCGCCGGGACAGGGCTACGAGCAGTACTTC.

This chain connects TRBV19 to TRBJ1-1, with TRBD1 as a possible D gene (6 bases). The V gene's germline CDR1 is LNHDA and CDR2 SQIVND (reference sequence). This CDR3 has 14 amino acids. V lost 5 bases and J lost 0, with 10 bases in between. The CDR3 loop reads CASSPTGLNTEAFF. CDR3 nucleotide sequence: TGTGCCAGTAGTCCAACAGGGCTGAACACTGAAGCTTTCTTT.

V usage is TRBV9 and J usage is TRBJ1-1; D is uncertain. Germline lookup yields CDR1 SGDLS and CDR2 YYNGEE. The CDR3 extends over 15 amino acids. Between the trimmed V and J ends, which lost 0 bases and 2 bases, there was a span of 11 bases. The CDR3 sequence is CASSVGALGNTEAFF. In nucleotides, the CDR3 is TGTGCCAGCAGCGTAGGGGCATTAGGAAACACTGAAGCTTTCTTT.

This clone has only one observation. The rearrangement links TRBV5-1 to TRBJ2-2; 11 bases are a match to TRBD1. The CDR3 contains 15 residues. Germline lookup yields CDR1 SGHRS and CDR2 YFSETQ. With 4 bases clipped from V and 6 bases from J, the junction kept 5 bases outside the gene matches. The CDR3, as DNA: TGCGCCAGCAGCCTAGGGACAGGGGGAGCCGGGGAGCTGTTTTTT. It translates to CASSLGTGGAGELFF.

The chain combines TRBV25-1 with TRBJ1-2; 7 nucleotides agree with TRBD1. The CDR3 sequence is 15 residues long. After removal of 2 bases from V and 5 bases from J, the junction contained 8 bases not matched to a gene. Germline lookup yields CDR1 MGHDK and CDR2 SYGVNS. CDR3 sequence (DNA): TGTGCCAGCAGTGAAATGGGGACAGACCCTTATGGCTACACCTTC. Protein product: CASSEMGTDPYGYTF.

The CDR3 here is CASSPSQGYNEQFF. CDR3 bases: TGTGCCAGCAGCCCCTCACAGGGCTACAATGAGCAGTTCTTC. The chain has TRBV11-3 and TRBJ2-1; D perhaps matches TRBD1 (6 bases). The CDR3 has 14 amino acids. V lost 5 bases, J lost 3 bases, and 11 bases lay in between. The germline gives CDR1 SGHNT, CDR2 YENEEA.

The CDR3 region is CASSQDPPPQSGTEAFF. CDR3 bases: TGTGCCAGCAGCCAAGACCCCCCCCCGCAATCGGGCACTGAAGCTTTCTTT. The rearrangement uses TRBV14 and TRBJ1-1; no definite D call. V lost 0 bases to trimming and J lost 4 bases, with 18 bases between them. The CDR3 has 17 residues. Germline CDR1 is SGHDN and CDR2 is FVKESK.

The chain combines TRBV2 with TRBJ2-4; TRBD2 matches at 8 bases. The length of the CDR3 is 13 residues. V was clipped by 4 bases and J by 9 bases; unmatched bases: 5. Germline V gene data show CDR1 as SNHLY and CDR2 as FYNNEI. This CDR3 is CASSAGSGGIQYF. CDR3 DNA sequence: TGTGCCAGCAGTGCGGGAAGCGGGGGCATTCAGTACTTC.

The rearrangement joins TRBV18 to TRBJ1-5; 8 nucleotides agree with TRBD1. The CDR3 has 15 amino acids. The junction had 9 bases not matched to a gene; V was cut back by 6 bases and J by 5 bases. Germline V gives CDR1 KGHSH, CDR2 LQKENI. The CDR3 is CASSPKDRGDQPQHF. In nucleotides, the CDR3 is TGTGCCAGCTCCCCCAAAGACAGGGGTGATCAGCCCCAGCATTTT.

The CDR3 region has the DNA TGCGCCAGCCCCCCGGACAGGGAAGACGGGGAGCTGTTTTTT. It specifies CASPPDREDGELFF. The genes are TRBV23-1 and TRBJ2-2, with 8 bases lining up with TRBD1. TRBV23-1 is designated an ORF whose function remains uncertain. J lost 7 bases, V lost 8 bases, and 9 bases had no gene match. This CDR3 comprises 14 residues.